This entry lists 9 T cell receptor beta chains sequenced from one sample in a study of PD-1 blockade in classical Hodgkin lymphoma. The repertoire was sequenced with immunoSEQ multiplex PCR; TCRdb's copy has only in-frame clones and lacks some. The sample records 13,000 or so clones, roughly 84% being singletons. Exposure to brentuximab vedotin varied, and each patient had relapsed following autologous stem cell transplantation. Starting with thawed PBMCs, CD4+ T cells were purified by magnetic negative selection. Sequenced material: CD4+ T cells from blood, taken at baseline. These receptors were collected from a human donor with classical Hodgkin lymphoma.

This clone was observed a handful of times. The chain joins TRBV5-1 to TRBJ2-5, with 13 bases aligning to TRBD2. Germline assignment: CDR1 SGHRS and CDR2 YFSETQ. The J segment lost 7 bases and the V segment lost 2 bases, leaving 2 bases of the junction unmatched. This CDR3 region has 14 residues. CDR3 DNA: TGCGCCAGCAGCTTCGGACTAGCGGGAGCGACCCAGTACTTC. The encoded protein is CASSFGLAGATQYF.

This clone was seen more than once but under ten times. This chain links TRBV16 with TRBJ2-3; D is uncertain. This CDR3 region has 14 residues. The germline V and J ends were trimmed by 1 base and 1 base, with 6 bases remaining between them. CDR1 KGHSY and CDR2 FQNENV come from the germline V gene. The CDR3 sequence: CASSQWARTDTQYF. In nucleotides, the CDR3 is TGTGCCAGCAGCCAATGGGCCCGCACAGATACGCAGTATTTT.

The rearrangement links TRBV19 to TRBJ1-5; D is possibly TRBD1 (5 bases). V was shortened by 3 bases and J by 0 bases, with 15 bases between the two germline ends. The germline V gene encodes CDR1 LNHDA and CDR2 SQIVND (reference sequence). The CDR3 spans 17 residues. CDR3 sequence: CASSIVSRDHSNQPQHF. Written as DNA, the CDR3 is TGTGCCAGTAGTATCGTTAGCAGGGACCATAGCAATCAGCCCCAGCATTTT.

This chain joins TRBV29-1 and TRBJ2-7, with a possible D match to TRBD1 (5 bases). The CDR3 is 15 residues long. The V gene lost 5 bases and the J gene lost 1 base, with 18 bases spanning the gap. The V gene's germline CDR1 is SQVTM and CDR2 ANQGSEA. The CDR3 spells CSVSATGARSYEQYF. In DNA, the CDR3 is TGCAGCGTTTCTGCTACTGGGGCGCGGTCCTACGAGCAGTACTTC.

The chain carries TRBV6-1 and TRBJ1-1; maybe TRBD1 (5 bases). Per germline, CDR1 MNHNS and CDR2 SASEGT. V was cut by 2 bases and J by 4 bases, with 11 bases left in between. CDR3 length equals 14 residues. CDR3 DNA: TGTGCCAGCAGTGAAAGGGGCAGTTTCACTGAAGCTTTCTTT. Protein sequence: CASSERGSFTEAFF.

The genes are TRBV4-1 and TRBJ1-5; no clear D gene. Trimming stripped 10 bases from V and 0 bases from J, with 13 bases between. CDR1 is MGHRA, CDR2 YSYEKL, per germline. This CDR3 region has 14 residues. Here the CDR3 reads CANCLTVSNQPQHF. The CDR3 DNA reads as TGCGCCAACTGTCTGACGGTTAGCAATCAGCCCCAGCATTTT.

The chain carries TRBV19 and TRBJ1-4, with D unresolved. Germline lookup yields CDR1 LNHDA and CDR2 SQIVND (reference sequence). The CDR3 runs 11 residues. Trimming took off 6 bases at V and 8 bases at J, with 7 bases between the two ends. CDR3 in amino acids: CASRISEKLFF. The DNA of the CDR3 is TGTGCCAGTAGGATCTCCGAAAAACTGTTTTTT.

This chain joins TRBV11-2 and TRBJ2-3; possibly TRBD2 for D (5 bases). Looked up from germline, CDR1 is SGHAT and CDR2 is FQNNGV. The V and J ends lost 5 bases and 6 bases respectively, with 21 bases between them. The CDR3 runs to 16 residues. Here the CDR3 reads CASSPIAGGRRDTQYF. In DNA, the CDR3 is TGTGCCAGCAGCCCAATCGCGGGTGGCCGCAGGGATACGCAGTATTTT.

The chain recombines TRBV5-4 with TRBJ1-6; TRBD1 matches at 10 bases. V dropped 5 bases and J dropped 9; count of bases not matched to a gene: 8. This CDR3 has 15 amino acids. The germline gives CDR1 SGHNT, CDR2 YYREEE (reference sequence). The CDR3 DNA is TGTGCCAGCAGTTTCCCGGGACAGGGGAGTTCACCCCTCCACTTT. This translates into CASSFPGQGSSPLHF.